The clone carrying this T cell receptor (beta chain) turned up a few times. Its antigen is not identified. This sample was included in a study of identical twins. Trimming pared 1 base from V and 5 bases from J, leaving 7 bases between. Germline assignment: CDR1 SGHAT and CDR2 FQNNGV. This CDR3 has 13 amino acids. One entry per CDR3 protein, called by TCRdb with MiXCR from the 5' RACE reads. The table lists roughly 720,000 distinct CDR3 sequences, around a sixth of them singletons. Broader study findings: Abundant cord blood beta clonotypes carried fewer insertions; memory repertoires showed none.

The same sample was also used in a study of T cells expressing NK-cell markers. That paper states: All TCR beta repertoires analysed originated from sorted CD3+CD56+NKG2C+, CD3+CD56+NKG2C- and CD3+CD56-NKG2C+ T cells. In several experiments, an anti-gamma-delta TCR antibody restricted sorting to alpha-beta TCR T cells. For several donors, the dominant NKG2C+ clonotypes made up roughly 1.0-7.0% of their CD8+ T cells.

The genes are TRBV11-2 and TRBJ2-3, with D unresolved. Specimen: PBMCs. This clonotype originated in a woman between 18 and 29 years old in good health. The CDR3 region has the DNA TGTGCCAGCAGCTTAGGGAGCCAAGATACGCAGTATTTT. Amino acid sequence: CASSLGSQDTQYF.